This is a list of T cell receptor beta chains from one sample in a study of T cells in Graves' hyperthyroidism and ophthalmopathy. In TCRdb, the multiplex PCR reads were re-called with MiXCR into one record per CDR3 protein. The profile covers around 500,000 distinct CDR3 sequences, with around a fifth appearing a single time and about 49% taken by the ten largest. Input material: blood. These TCRs come from a woman in her 70s with Graves' ophthalmopathy. Each CDR3 is given with its conserved first and last residue. The D gene is left open where the match is weak. Size is stated for part of the rows, as once, few or many counts, or as a class when the clone is expanded.

>TRBJ2-7|NA|17|TRBD2|TRBV20-1
TGCAGTGCTAGAGACTACGGTCTAGCGGGAGGACCCAACGAGCAGTACTTC
CSARDYGLAGGPNEQYF
>TRBJ2-2|NA|15|NA|TRBV13
TGTGCCAGCAGCTTAGAGGAGGGGAAGGCCGGGGAGCTGTTTTTT
CASSLEEGKAGELFF
>TRBJ2-1|few|13|NA|TRBV20-1
TGCAGTGCTGGCCCGACTTGGGCCAATGAGCAGTTCTTC
CSAGPTWANEQFF
>TRBJ1-5|NA|14|NA|TRBV6-1
TGTGCCAGCAGTTACGCGCCGGGTCGGGGGCCCCAGCATTTT
CASSYAPGRGPQHF
>TRBJ2-1|NA|13|NA|TRBV7-9
TGTGCCAGCAGCCCAAAGGCGAAGGATGAGCAGTTCTTC
CASSPKAKDEQFF
>TRBJ2-1|once|15|NA|TRBV19
TGTGCCAGTAGTACTGTAGCGGTAGCTTACAATGAGCAGTTCTTC
CASSTVAVAYNEQFF
>TRBJ2-5|many|16|TRBD2|TRBV2
TGTGCCAGCACACCCACCATAGCGGGGATCCAAGAGACCCAGTACTTC
CASTPTIAGIQETQYF
>TRBJ1-2|few|13|NA|TRBV6-1
TGTGCCAGCAGGAAAGACCAGATCGATGGCTACACCTTC
CASRKDQIDGYTF
>TRBJ2-3|NA|19|TRBD2|TRBV4-3
TGCGCCAGCAGCCAAGGCCCCTATGGTAGCGGGAGTGTATCGGATACGCAGTATTTT
CASSQGPYGSGSVSDTQYF
>TRBJ1-5|few|13|NA|TRBV15
TGTGCCACCAGGGGCTATAGCAATCAGCCCCAGCATTTT
CATRGYSNQPQHF
>TRBJ2-1|NA|16|TRBD2|TRBV9
TGTGCCAGCAGCGCTCGGACTAGTAGGTCACACAATGAGCAGTTCTTC
CASSARTSRSHNEQFF
>TRBJ1-1|few|11|NA|TRBV20-1
TGCAGTGCTCTGCTGAACACTGAAGCTTTCTTT
CSALLNTEAFF
>TRBJ2-5|many|16|TRBD2|TRBV6-2/TRBV6-3
TGTGCCAGCAGTTACGGCCGCGCGGGAGCAGGGGAGACCCAGTACTTC
CASSYGRAGAGETQYF
>TRBJ1-1|NA|12|NA|TRBV20-1
TGCAGTGCCGGGGGACGGAACACTGAAGCTTTCTTT
CSAGGRNTEAFF
>TRBJ2-2|NA|16|NA|TRBV4-2
TGTGCCAGCAGCCAAGGAATTGGCAGGGCCACCGGGGAGCTGTTTTTT
CASSQGIGRATGELFF
>TRBJ2-2|few|14|NA|TRBV7-9
TGTGCCAGCATCTTACAGATTGACACCGGGGAGCTGTTTTTT
CASILQIDTGELFF
>TRBJ2-5|many|15|NA|TRBV2
TGTGCCAGCAGTGAGATGGGACTTCCTCAAGAGACCCAGTACTTC
CASSEMGLPQETQYF
>TRBJ2-7|few|17|TRBD1|TRBV7-6
TGTGCCAGCAGCGCAATTCACGCCGGACAGGGGGTCTACGAGCAGTACTTC
CASSAIHAGQGVYEQYF
>TRBJ2-5|once|11|NA|TRBV20-1
TGCAGTGCTAGCATGGGAGAGACCCAGTACTTC
CSASMGETQYF
>TRBJ2-1|few|13|NA|TRBV6-2/TRBV6-3
TGTGCCAGCAGTTACAGCCAAGTAAATGAGCAGTTCTTC
CASSYSQVNEQFF
>TRBJ2-2|NA|15|NA|TRBV20-1
TGCAGTGCTAGAGAAGGTGGAACGAACACCGGGGAGCTGTTTTTT
CSAREGGTNTGELFF
>TRBJ2-3|NA|15|NA|TRBV7-3
TGTGCCAGCAAATTGAGTAAATGGGGCACAGATACGCAGTATTTT
CASKLSKWGTDTQYF
>TRBJ2-3|many|14|NA|TRBV2
TGTGCCAGCAGGCATCGAACTAGTTACCATACGCAGTATTTT
CASRHRTSYHTQYF
>TRBJ2-3|many|15|TRBD2|TRBV7-2
TGTGCCAGCAGCTTCAAAGCGGGAGGGGCAGATACGCAGTATTTT
CASSFKAGGADTQYF
>TRBJ2-5|few|13|TRBD2|TRBV20-1
TGCAGTGCTCGGACTAGCGGACTAGAGACCCAGTACTTC
CSARTSGLETQYF
>TRBJ1-4|NA|17|NA|TRBV7-9
TGTGCCAGCAGCTTTTCTGTCTTGGCCAGTTCTAATGAAAAACTGTTTTTT
CASSFSVLASSNEKLFF